This note documents a single T cell receptor beta chain sequence. Its antigen is currently unknown. V shed 1 base and J 4 bases; nucleotides not matched to a gene: 6. The CDR3 spans 14 residues. The germline CDR1 and CDR2 sequences are GTSNPN and SVGIG (reference sequence). This entry is derived from a study of cytomegalovirus exposure and HLA in healthy donors. Regarding the study as a whole: 164 TCR beta chains were listed as cytomegalovirus-associated. The CMV antigen specificity of a few CMV-associated chains was confirmed through in vitro analysis.

Only in-frame clones appear in the TCRdb table, and some are missing; sequencing was by immunoSEQ multiplex PCR. Here the sample spans some 99,000 clones, 85% to 90% being singletons. This chain joins TRBV30 and TRBJ2-5; 7 bases align to TRBD1. This receptor was taken from a woman aged 18-29 years in good health and CMV-seronegative. Sequenced material: PBMCs. CDR3 bases: TGTGCCTGGAGTGACAGGGGCCTGGTAGAGACCCAGTACTTC. Its translation: CAWSDRGLVETQYF.